This passage covers 22 T cell receptor beta chains from one sample sequenced in a study of blood T cell repertoires in COVID-19. Clones were sequenced by immunoSEQ multiplex PCR, and TCRdb holds only the in-frame ones, with some missing. This table holds some 400,000 clones, roughly 90% found once. What was sequenced was PBMCs or T cells enriched from blood (not recorded which). The receptors stem from a woman aged 30 to 39 who had recovered from COVID-19.

The chain uses TRBV7-3 and TRBJ2-6; 7 bases are shared with TRBD1. Per germline, CDR1 SGHTA and CDR2 FQGTGA. Trimming removed 6 bases from V and 2 bases from J; junction bases left unmatched: 10. The CDR3 is made up of 17 amino acids. The CDR3 protein is CASRPTGALAGANVLTF. CDR3 sequence (DNA): TGTGCCAGCAGGCCAACAGGGGCTCTTGCTGGGGCCAACGTCCTGACTTTC. The full variable domain, completed using reference TRBV7-3 and TRBJ2-6, is GAGVSQTPSNKVTEKGKYVELRCDPISGHTALYWYRQSLGQGPEFLIYFQGTGAADDSGLPNDRFFAVRPEGSVSTLKIQRTERGDSAVYLCASRPTGALAGANVLTFGAGSRLTVL.

There are a few counts of this clone. The chain combines TRBV6-4 with TRBJ2-3; TRBD2 matches 9 bases. V lost 6 bases and J lost 3; bases outside the gene matches: 4. The CDR3 is 14 amino acids. The germline CDR1 and CDR2 sequences are MRHNA and SNTAGT. CDR3 DNA: TGTGCCAGCAGCACGGGACTAGCTACAGATACGCAGTATTTT. Its protein is CASSTGLATDTQYF.

The V gene is TRBV10-3, the J gene TRBJ2-2; 11 bases line up with TRBD1. Germline trimming cut 3 bases from V and 4 bases from J; bases unmatched to any gene: 10. This CDR3 has 18 residues. Germline CDR1 reads ENHRY; CDR2 reads SYGVKD. In nucleotides, the CDR3 is TGTGCCATCAGTGACCCTCCTTGGGGACAGGGGGGCACCGGGGAGCTGTTTTTT. Protein: CAISDPPWGQGGTGELFF.

This chain uses TRBV29-1 with TRBJ2-5, with TRBD2 as a possible D gene (5 bases). V was clipped by 7 bases and J by 3 bases, with 12 bases between them. Germline CDR1 SQVTM, CDR2 ANQGSEA. There are 12 residues in the CDR3. The CDR3 DNA follows: TGCAGCGGCTCAAGAGGGAAAGAGACCCAGTACTTC. The encoded protein is CSGSRGKETQYF.

The chain is built from TRBV6-5 and TRBJ2-1; D gene ambiguous. V lost 2 bases, J lost 7 bases, and 12 bases lay in between. The germline V gene encodes CDR1 MNHEY and CDR2 SVGAGI. The CDR3 contains 14 residues. The CDR3 reads CASSYAARLNEQFF. The CDR3 nucleotides read TGTGCCAGCAGTTACGCTGCCAGATTGAATGAGCAGTTCTTC.

As DNA, the CDR3 is TGTGCCAGCAGCCGGACTGAGTGGGCCTACGAGCAGTACTTC. It translates to CASSRTEWAYEQYF. The gene calls are TRBV7-6 and TRBJ2-7; a weak D match, TRBD2 (5 bases). In germline, CDR1 is SGHVS, CDR2 FNYEAQ. This CDR3 spans 14 amino acids. V was clipped by 5 bases and J by 2 bases, with 13 bases between them.

The chain recombines TRBV29-1 with TRBJ2-7; possible D gene TRBD1, 5 bases. The germline gives CDR1 SQVTM, CDR2 ANQGSEA. The germline V and J ends were trimmed by 4 bases and 5 bases, with 15 bases remaining between them. This CDR3 has 13 amino acids. The CDR3 nucleotides read TGCAGCGTTGGCGTGACAGACGCCCACGAGCAGTACTTC. Translation: CSVGVTDAHEQYF.

In regard to this clone: Other nucleotide sequences in the sample specify the same CDR3. This chain joins TRBV11-2 and TRBJ1-2; unclear D gene. Per the germline V gene, CDR1 is SGHAT and CDR2 is FQNNGV. Trimming took off 1 base at V and 4 bases at J, with 7 bases between the two ends. The length of the CDR3 is 13 residues. CDR3 sequence (DNA): TGTGCCAGCAGCTTAGGACAAGGCTATGGCTACACCTTC. This sequence encodes CASSLGQGYGYTF.

V gene TRBV15 combines with J gene TRBJ2-1; D possibly corresponds to TRBD2 (5 bases). The CDR3 spans 13 residues. V lost 6 bases, J lost 6 bases, and 12 bases lay in between. The V gene's germline CDR1 is LNHNV and CDR2 YYDKDF (reference sequence). CDR3 nucleotide sequence: TGTGCCACCAGAGTCCCGGGGATCAATGAGCAGTTCTTC. Translation: CATRVPGINEQFF.

With regard to this clone: Within the sample, other DNA sequences also encode this same CDR3. V usage is TRBV18 and J usage is TRBJ1-2; a weak D match, TRBD1 (5 bases). V was pared by 1 base and J by 5 bases, with 11 bases between. The germline V gene has CDR1 KGHSH and CDR2 LQKENI. This CDR3 has 14 amino acids. In DNA form, the CDR3 reads TGTGCCAGCTCACCACGGCAGGGCGCATATGGCTACACCTTC. As protein: CASSPRQGAYGYTF. Full variable domain (rest looked up from reference TRBV18 and TRBJ1-2): NAGVMQNPRHLVRRRGQEARLRCSPMKGHSHVYWYRQLPEEGLKFMVYLQKENIIDESGMPKERFSAEFPKEGPSILRIQQVVRGDSAAYFCASSPRQGAYGYTFGSGTRLTVV.

V and J are TRBV6-5 and TRBJ2-7; 7 nucleotides agree with TRBD1. Germline CDR1 reads MNHEY; CDR2 reads SVGAGI. V lost 2 bases and J lost 7; bases outside the gene matches: 11. The CDR3 is 15 amino acids. CDR3 coding DNA: TGTGCCAGCAGTTACCCGGGACAGCCATTGAAGGAGCAGTACTTC. This translates into CASSYPGQPLKEQYF.

The V and J genes are TRBV5-6 and TRBJ1-5; weak D call: TRBD1 (6 bases). This CDR3 spans 15 amino acids. Germline V gene lookup returns CDR1 SGHDT and CDR2 YYEEEE. The V end lost 0 bases, the J end lost 4 bases, and 11 bases lay between the germline ends. DNA of the CDR3: TGTGCCAGCAGCTTGGTGGGGGCGCCGAATCAGCCCCAGCATTTT. It specifies CASSLVGAPNQPQHF.

This rearrangement joins TRBV7-9 to TRBJ1-2; weak D call: TRBD1 (6 bases). CDR1 is SEHNR, CDR2 FQNEAQ, per germline (reference sequence). V shed 4 bases and J shed 6 bases, with 21 bases lying between them. This CDR3 spans 16 amino acids. CDR3 sequence: CASSSPRGQGRDGYTF. The CDR3 bases are TGTGCCAGCAGCTCACCCAGGGGCCAGGGCAGGGATGGCTACACCTTC.

The V and J genes are TRBV5-4 and TRBJ1-1, with a weak D call TRBD1 (5 bases). V was trimmed by 4 bases and J by 3 bases, leaving 19 bases between them. CDR1 SGHNT and CDR2 YYREEE come from the germline V gene (reference sequence). The CDR3 totals 16 residues. This CDR3 is CASSHRGRGKDTEAFF. CDR3 DNA: TGTGCCAGCAGCCATAGGGGCCGCGGGAAAGACACTGAAGCTTTCTTT.

CDR3 bases: TGTGCCAGCAGTTCCACTTCCGGGACAGGGGGCGGGTTGGGTGGCTACACCTTC. Protein product: CASSSTSGTGGGLGGYTF. This chain joins TRBV28 and TRBJ1-2, with TRBD1 matching over 12 bases. Germline CDR1 MDHEN, CDR2 SYDVKM. Trimming removed 4 bases from V and 7 bases from J; junction bases left unmatched: 16. This CDR3 is built from 18 residues.

The chain joins TRBV3-1 (or the pseudogene TRBV3-2) to TRBJ2-2, with a tentative D call TRBD2 (6 bases). The CDR3 is 16 residues long. V was trimmed by 5 bases and J by 1 base, leaving 14 bases between them. In germline, CDR1 is LGHDT, CDR2 YNNKEL (reference sequence). CDR3 nucleotide sequence: TGTGCCAGCAGCATTCTGACGGGGGAGAACACCGGGGAGCTGTTTTTT. Translation gives CASSILTGENTGELFF.

The chain joins TRBV29-1 to TRBJ1-2; D not resolved. The CDR3 is 13 residues long. Trimming took 5 bases from V and 2 from J, leaving 12 bases between them. CDR1 and CDR2 (germline): SQVTM, ANQGSEA. The CDR3 sequence: CSVNREKNYGYTF. The CDR3 nucleotides are TGCAGCGTTAACAGAGAAAAGAACTATGGCTACACCTTC. Full variable domain (missing parts from reference TRBV29-1 and TRBJ1-2): SAVISQKPSRDICQRGTSLTIQCQVDSQVTMMFWYRQQPGQSLTLIATANQGSEATYESGFVIDKFPISRPNLTFSTLTVSNMSPEDSSIYLCSVNREKNYGYTFGSGTRLTVV.

This sequence joins TRBV27 and TRBJ2-1, with D hard to call. The ends were cut back, 4 bases at V and 0 bases at J, with 10 bases in the middle. The CDR3 consists of 15 residues. The germline CDR1 and CDR2 sequences are MNHEY and SMNVEV (reference sequence). The CDR3 DNA sequence: TGTGCCAGCAGTTCCCCGGAGAGCTCCTACAATGAGCAGTTCTTC. Translated, it gives CASSSPESSYNEQFF.

The chain recombines TRBV9 with TRBJ1-4; 9 nucleotides align to TRBD1. CDR1 and CDR2 from the germline V gene are SGDLS and YYNGEE. The trim removed 0 bases at V and 5 bases at J, leaving 5 bases unmatched. The CDR3 extends over 16 amino acids. The CDR3 is CASSVGTGTGNEKLFF. DNA for the CDR3: TGTGCCAGCAGCGTAGGTACCGGGACAGGGAATGAAAAACTGTTTTTT.

This clone was picked up many times. This chain uses TRBV7-9 with TRBJ1-3; D not resolved. Germline V gene lookup returns CDR1 SEHNR and CDR2 FQNEAQ (reference sequence). CDR3 length equals 14 residues. V was shortened by 0 bases and J by 4 bases, with 7 bases between the two germline ends. CDR3 residues: CASSLAEGGNTIYF. The CDR3 region has the DNA TGTGCCAGCAGCTTAGCGGAGGGCGGAAACACCATATATTTT.

This chain links TRBV5-4 with TRBJ1-1, with D maybe TRBD1 (6 bases). CDR1 and CDR2 from the germline V gene are SGHNT and YYREEE (reference sequence). Trimming removed 4 bases from V and 0 bases from J, with 16 bases in between. This CDR3 region has 16 residues. CDR3 nucleotide sequence: TGTGCCAGCAGCCCCCGGGTTGGACAGATGAACACTGAAGCTTTCTTT. Its protein product is CASSPRVGQMNTEAFF.

The chain has TRBV11-2 and TRBJ2-7; no clear D gene. Germline values: CDR1 SGHAT, CDR2 FQNNGV. The CDR3 is made up of 13 amino acids. With 0 bases removed from V and 6 bases from J, the gap between germline ends came to 9 bases. The CDR3 DNA sequence: TGTGCCAGCAGCTTAGAACAGTTTTTCGAGCAGTACTTC. Translation gives CASSLEQFFEQYF. Looking up the rest from reference TRBV11-2 and TRBJ2-7 gives the full variable domain: EAGVAQSPRYKIIEKRQSVAFWCNPISGHATLYWYQQILGQGPKLLIQFQNNGVVDDSQLPKDRFSAERLKGVDSTLKIQPAKLEDSAVYLCASSLEQFFEQYFGPGTRLTVT.